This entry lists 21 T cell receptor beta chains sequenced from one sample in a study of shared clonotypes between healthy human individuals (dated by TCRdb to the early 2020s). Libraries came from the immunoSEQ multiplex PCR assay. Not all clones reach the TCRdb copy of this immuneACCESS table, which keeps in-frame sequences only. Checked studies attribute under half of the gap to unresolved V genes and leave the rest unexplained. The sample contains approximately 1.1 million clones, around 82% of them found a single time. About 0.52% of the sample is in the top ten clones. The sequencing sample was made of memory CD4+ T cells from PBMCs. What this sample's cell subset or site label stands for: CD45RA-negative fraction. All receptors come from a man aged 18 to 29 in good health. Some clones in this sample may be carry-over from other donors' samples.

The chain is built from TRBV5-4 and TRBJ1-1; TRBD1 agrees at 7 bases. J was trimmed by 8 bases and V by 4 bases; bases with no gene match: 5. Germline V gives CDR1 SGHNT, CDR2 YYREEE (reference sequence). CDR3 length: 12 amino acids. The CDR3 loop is CASSPRTGEAFF. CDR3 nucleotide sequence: TGTGCCAGCAGCCCGCGGACAGGCGAAGCTTTCTTT.

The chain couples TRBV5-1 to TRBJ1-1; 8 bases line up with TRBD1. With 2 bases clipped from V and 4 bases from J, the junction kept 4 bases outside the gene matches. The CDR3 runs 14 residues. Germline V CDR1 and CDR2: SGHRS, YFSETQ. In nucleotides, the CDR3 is TGCGCCAGCAGCTTCCTTACAGGGGGCACTGAAGCTTTCTTT. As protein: CASSFLTGGTEAFF.

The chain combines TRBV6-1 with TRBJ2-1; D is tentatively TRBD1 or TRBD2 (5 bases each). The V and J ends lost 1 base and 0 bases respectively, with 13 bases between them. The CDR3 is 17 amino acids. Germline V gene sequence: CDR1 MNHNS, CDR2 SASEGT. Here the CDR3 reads CASSEEAAGSSYNEQFF. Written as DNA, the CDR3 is TGTGCCAGCAGTGAAGAGGCGGCAGGGAGCTCCTACAATGAGCAGTTCTTC.

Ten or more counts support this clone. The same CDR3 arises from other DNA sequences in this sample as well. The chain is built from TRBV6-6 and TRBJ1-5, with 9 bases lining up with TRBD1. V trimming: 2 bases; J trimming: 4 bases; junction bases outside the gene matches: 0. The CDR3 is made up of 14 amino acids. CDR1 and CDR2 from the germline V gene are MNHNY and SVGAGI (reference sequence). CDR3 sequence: CASSYGTGNQPQHF. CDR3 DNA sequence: TGTGCCAGCAGTTACGGGACAGGGAATCAGCCCCAGCATTTT.

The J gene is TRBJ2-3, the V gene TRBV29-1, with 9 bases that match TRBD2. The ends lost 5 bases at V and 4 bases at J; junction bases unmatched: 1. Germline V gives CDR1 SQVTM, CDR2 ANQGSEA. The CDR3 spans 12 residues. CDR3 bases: TGCAGCGTTTTAGCGGGAGCAGATACGCAGTATTTT. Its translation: CSVLAGADTQYF.

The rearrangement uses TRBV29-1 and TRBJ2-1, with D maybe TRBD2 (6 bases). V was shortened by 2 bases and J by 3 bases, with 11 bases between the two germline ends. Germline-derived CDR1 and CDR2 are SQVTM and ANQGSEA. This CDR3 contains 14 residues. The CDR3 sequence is CSVESGVGYNEQFF. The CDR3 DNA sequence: TGCAGCGTTGAATCGGGAGTAGGCTACAATGAGCAGTTCTTC.

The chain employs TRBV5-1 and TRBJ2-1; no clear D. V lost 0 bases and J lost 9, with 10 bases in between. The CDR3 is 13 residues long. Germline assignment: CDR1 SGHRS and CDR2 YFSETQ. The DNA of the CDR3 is TGCGCCAGCAGCTTGGTCCCGGTAAGTGAGCAGTTCTTC. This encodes CASSLVPVSEQFF.

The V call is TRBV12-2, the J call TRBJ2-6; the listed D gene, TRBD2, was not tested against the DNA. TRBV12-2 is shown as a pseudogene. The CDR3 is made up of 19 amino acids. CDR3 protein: CASRLREKRTGLRGSVLTF. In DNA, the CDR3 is TGTGCAAGTCGCTTAAGGGAAAAGCGGACGGGACTAAGGGGGAGCGTCCTGACTTTC.

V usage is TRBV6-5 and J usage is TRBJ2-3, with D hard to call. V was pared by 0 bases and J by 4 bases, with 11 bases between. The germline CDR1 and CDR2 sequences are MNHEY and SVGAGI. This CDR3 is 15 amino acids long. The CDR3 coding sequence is TGTGCCAGCAGTTACTCGGCAAACCCTTCAGATACGCAGTATTTT. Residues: CASSYSANPSDTQYF.

CDR3 sequence: CASSEVVDNEQYF. The CDR3 bases are TGTGCCAGCAGTGAAGTGGTGGACAACGAGCAGTACTTC. The chain employs TRBV2 and TRBJ2-7; D is perhaps TRBD1 (5 bases). Per the germline V gene, CDR1 is SNHLY and CDR2 is FYNNEI. The ends were cut back, 1 base at V and 5 bases at J, with 9 bases in the middle. The CDR3 is made up of 13 amino acids.

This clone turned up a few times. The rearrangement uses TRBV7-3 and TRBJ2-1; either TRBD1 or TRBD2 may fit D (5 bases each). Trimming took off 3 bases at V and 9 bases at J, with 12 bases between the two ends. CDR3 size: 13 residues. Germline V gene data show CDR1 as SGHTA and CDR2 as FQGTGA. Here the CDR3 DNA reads TGTGCCAGCAGCTTGGGACCCGCCACTGAGCAGTTCTTC. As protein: CASSLGPATEQFF. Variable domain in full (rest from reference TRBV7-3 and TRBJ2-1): GAGVSQTPSNKVTEKGKYVELRCDPISGHTALYWYRQSLGQGPEFLIYFQGTGAADDSGLPNDRFFAVRPEGSVSTLKIQRTERGDSAVYLCASSLGPATEQFFGPGTRLTVL.

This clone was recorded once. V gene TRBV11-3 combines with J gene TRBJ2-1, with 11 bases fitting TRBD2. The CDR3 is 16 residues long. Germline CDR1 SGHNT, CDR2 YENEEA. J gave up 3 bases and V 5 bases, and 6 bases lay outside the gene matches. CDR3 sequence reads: CASSQTSGILYNEQFF. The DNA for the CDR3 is TGTGCCAGCAGCCAGACTAGCGGGATTCTCTACAATGAGCAGTTCTTC.

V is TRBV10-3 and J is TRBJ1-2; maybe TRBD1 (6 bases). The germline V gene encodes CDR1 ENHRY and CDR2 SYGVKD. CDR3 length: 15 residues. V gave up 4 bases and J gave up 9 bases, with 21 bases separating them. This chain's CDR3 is CAISAQGGAAASYTF. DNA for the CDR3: TGTGCCATCAGTGCCCAAGGGGGTGCGGCCGCTAGCTACACCTTC.

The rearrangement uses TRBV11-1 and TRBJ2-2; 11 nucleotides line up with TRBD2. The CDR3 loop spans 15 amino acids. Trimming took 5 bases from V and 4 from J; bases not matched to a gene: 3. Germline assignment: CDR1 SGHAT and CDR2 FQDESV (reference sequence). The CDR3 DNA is TGTGCCAGCAGCCCGCTAGCGGGAGGCACCGGGGAGCTGTTTTTT. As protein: CASSPLAGGTGELFF.

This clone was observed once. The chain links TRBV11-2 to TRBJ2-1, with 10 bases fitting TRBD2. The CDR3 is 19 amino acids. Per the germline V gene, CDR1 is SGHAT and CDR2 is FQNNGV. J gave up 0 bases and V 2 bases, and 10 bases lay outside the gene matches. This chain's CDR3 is CASSLKSWTSGPSYNEQFF. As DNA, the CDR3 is TGTGCCAGCAGCTTAAAATCTTGGACTAGCGGACCCTCCTACAATGAGCAGTTCTTC.

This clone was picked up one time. CDR3 sequence reads: CASSLEANSYEQYF. CDR3 DNA sequence: TGCGCCAGCAGCTTGGAGGCAAACTCCTACGAGCAGTACTTC. V and J are TRBV5-1 and TRBJ2-7; D uncertain. V lost 0 bases and J 0 bases, leaving 7 bases between the germline ends. The CDR3 length is 14 residues. Germline values: CDR1 SGHRS, CDR2 YFSETQ.

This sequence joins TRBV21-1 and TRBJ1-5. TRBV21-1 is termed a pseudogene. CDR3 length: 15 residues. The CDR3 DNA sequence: TGTGCCAGCAGCAAAGGGGGAGAGGGCAATCAGCCCCAGCATTTT. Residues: CASSKGGEGNQPQHF.

The CDR3 spells CSVGGQGGPPYEQYF. The DNA of the CDR3 is TGCAGCGTTGGTGGACAGGGGGGCCCTCCCTACGAGCAGTACTTC. This chain connects TRBV29-1 to TRBJ2-7; TRBD1 matches at 10 bases. The V and J ends lost 4 bases and 2 bases, in that order; junction bases with no gene match: 8. Germline V gives CDR1 SQVTM, CDR2 ANQGSEA. This CDR3 has 15 amino acids.

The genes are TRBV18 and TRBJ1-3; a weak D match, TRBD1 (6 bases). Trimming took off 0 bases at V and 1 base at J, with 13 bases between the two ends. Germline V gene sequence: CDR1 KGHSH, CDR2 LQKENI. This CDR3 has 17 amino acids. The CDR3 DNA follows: TGTGCCAGCTCACCACCAAACCACAGGGTTTCTGGAAACACCATATATTTT. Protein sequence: CASSPPNHRVSGNTIYF.

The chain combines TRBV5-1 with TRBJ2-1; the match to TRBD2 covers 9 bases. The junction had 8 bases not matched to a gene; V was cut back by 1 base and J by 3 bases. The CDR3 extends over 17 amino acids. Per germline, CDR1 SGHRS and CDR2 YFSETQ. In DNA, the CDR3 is TGCGCCAGCAGCTTGCATGCTAGCGGGGTCCTCTACAATGAGCAGTTCTTC. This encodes CASSLHASGVLYNEQFF.

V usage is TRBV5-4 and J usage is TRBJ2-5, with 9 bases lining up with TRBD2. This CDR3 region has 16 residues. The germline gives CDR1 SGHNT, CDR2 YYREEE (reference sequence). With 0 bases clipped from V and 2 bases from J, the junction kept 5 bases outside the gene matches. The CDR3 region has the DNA TGTGCCAGCAGCTTGGGGGCGGGAGGGAATCAAGAGACCCAGTACTTC. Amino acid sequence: CASSLGAGGNQETQYF.